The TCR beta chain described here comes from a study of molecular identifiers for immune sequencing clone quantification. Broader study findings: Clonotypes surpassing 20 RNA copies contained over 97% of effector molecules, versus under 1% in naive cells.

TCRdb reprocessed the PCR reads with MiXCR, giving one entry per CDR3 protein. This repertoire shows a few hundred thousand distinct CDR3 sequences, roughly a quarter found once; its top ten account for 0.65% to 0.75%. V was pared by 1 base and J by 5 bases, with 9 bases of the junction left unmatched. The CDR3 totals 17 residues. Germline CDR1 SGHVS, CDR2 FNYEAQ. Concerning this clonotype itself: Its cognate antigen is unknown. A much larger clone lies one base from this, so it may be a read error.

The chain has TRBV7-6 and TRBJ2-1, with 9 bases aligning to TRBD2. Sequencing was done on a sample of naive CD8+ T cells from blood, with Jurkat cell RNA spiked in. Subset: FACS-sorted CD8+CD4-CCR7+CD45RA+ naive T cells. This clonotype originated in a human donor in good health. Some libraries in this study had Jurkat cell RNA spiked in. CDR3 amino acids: CASSLDISGRLDNEQFF. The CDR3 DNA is TGTGCCAGCAGCTTAGATATTAGCGGGAGACTTGACAATGAGCAGTTCTTC.